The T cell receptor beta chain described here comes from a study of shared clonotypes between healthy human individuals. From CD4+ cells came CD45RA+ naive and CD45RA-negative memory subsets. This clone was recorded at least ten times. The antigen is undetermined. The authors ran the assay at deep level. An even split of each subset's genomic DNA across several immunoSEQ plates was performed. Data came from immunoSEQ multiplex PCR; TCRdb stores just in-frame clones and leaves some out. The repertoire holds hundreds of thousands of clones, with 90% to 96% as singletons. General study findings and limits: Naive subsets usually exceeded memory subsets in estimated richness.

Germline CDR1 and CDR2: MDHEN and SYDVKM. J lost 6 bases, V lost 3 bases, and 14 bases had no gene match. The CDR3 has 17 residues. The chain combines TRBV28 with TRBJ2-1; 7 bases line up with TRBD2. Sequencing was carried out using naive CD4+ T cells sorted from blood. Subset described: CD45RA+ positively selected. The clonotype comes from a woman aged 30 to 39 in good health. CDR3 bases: TGTGCCAGCAGTTTCTCCTGGGGCGGGGGTACCCTCAATGAGCAGTTCTTC. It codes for CASSFSWGGGTLNEQFF.